This TCR beta chain was sequenced in a study of beta chain features in type 1 diabetes. Every isolated RNA sample was fully reverse transcribed, so sequencing captured expressed TCRB transcripts. Naive, central memory and regulatory T cell samples produced a mean of approximately 3.6 million reads. Some clones are missing from TCRdb's copy, which holds only in-frame ones; the method was immunoSEQ multiplex PCR. This sample has just under 150,000 clones; about 10% occur once, and the top ten carry under 1.5%. Purity exceeded 98% in all sorted populations. The study, taken as a whole, reports: Whatever favoring of shorter templates PCR might show would apply equally to patients and controls.

Concerning this clone itself: Its target is not known. This sample also contains other DNA sequences that code for the same CDR3.

The source material was naive CD4+ T cells from blood. The clonotype comes from a man between 18 and 29 years old in good health.

Here the CDR3 DNA reads TGTGCCAGCAGCTTAGGGACAGCCGAAGAGACCCAGTACTTC. It specifies CASSLGTAEETQYF. The chain carries TRBV7-2 and TRBJ2-5; a possible D gene is TRBD1 (6 bases). Germline V gene data show CDR1 as SGHTA and CDR2 as FQGNSA. The CDR3 totals 14 residues. V was pared by 1 base and J by 3 bases, with 9 bases between.